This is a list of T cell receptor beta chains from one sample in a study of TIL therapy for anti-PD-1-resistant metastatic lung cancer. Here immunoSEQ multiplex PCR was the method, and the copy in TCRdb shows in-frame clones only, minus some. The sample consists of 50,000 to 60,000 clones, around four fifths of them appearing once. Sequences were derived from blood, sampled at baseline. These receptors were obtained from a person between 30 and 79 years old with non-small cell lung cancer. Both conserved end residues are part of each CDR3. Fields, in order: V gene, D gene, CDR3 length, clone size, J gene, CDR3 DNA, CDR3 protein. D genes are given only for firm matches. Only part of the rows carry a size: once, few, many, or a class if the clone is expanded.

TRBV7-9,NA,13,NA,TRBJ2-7,TGTGCCAGCAGCTTAGAGGGCGGTGGATCAACGGACTTC,CASSLEGGGSTDF
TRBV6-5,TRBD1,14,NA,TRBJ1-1,TGTGCCAGCAAGGCAGGGGGCCGGTACACTGAAGCTTTCTTT,CASKAGGRYTEAFF
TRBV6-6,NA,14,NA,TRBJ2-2,TGTGCCAGCAGTTACTGGAGGGGAACCGGGGAGCTGTTTTTT,CASSYWRGTGELFF
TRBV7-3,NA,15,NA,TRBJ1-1,TGTGCCAGCAGCTTAACGCCAGGGGCGTCGAGTGAAGCTTTCTTT,CASSLTPGASSEAFF
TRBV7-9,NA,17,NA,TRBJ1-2,TGTGCCAGCAGCCAAAGGACACCGGAGGTGGTAATTGATGGCTACACCTTC,CASSQRTPEVVIDGYTF
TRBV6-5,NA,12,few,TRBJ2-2,TGTGCCAGCAGTACCTTAGGACAGAAGCTGTTTTTT,CASSTLGQKLFF
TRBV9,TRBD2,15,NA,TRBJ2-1,TGTGCCAGCAGCGACGGGACTAGCGGCTACAATGAGCAGTTCTTC,CASSDGTSGYNEQFF
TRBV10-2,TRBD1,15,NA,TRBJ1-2,TGCGCCAGCACGGACAGGGGCCGAGGGGGCTATGGCTACACCTTC,CASTDRGRGGYGYTF
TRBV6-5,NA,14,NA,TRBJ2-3,TGTGCCAGCAGTTACGGGGGGTCCAGCGATACGCAGTATTTT,CASSYGGSSDTQYF
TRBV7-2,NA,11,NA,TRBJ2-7,TGTGCCAGCAGCTTAAACCGTGAGCAGTACTTC,CASSLNREQYF
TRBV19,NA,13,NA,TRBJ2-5,TGTGCCAGTAGTATGCGGTACCAAGAGACCCAGTACTTC,CASSMRYQETQYF
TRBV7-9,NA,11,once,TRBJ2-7,TGTGCCAGCAGCCCAGGGTACGAGCAGTACTTC,CASSPGYEQYF
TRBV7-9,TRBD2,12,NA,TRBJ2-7,TGTGCCAGCAATGGGGGGGACTACGAGCAGTACTTC,CASNGGDYEQYF
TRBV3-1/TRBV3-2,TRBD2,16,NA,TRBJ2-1,TGTGCCAGCAGCCAAGACGCCGGGACTAGGGTGAATGAGCAGTTCTTC,CASSQDAGTRVNEQFF
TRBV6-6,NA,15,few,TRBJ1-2,TGTGCCAGCAGTTACTTAGAACAGGGACCCTATGGCTACACCTTC,CASSYLEQGPYGYTF
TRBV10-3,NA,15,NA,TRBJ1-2,TGTGCCATCAGTGAGACCAGGGACGGCAACTATGGCTACACCTTC,CAISETRDGNYGYTF
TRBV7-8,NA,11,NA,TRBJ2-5,TGTGCCAGCAGATTTAAAGAGACCCAGTACTTC,CASRFKETQYF
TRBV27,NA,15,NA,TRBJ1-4,TGTGCCAGCAGTCAGAGCCGGGGAACTAATGAAAAACTGTTTTTT,CASSQSRGTNEKLFF
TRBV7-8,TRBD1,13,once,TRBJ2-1,TGTGCCAGCAGCTTAGGACAGGGGAATGAGCAGTTCTTC,CASSLGQGNEQFF
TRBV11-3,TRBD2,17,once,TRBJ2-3,TGTGCCAGCAGCTTAGGTGGCGGGGGGCCCTCCACAGATACGCAGTATTTT,CASSLGGGGPSTDTQYF
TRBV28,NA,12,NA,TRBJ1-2,TGTGCCAGCATCGGGGGGGGCTATGGCTACACCTTC,CASIGGGYGYTF
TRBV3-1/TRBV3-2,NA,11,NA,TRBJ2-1,TGTGCCAGCAGCTTTTATAATGAGCAGTTCTTC,CASSFYNEQFF
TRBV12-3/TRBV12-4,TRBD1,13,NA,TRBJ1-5,TGTGCCAGCAGCTCAGGGGGGAATCAGCCCCAGCATTTT,CASSSGGNQPQHF
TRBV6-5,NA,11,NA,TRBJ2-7,TGTGCCAGCAGTTGGCTTGGGGAGCAGTACTTC,CASSWLGEQYF
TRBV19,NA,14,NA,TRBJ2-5,TGTGCCAGTAGACAGGGACAAAAACAAGAGACCCAGTACTTC,CASRQGQKQETQYF
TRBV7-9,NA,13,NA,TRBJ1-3,TGTGCCAGCAGCTTTGGTTCAGGAAACACCATATATTTT,CASSFGSGNTIYF
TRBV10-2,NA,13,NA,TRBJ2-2,TGCGCCAGCTGGGCTAGATCCGACGGGGAGCTGTTTTTT,CASWARSDGELFF
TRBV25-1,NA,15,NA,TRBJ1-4,TGTGCCAGCAGTGACACGGCAGCGCCCCTCGAAAAACTGTTTTTT,CASSDTAAPLEKLFF
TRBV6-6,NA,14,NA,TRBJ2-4,TGTGCCAGCAGTCCGCCGGGGACCAAAAACATTCAGTACTTC,CASSPPGTKNIQYF
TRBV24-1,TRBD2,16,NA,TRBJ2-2,TGTGCCACCAGTGATCCGGGACTAGCGTCCACCGGGGAGCTGTTTTTT,CATSDPGLASTGELFF
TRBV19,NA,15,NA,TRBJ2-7,TGTGCCAGTAGTATAGATAAACAGGGTTTCTACGAGCAGTACTTC,CASSIDKQGFYEQYF
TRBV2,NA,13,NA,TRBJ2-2,TGTGCCAGCACCATTCGAATGTCCGGGGAGCTGTTTTTT,CASTIRMSGELFF
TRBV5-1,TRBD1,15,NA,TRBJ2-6,TGCGCCAGCAGCACTAGGGGGCCTGGGGCCAACGTCCTGACTTTC,CASSTRGPGANVLTF
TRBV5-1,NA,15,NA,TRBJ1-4,TGCGCCAGCAGTGTGTCCGGACACAGGAATGAAAAACTGTTTTTT,CASSVSGHRNEKLFF
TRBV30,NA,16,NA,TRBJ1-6,TGTGCCTGGAGCTCCCTCGTTAGCTCCTATAATTCACCCCTCCACTTT,CAWSSLVSSYNSPLHF
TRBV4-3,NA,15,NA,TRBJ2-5,TGCGCCAGCAGCCAAGGGTCTTTCCAGGTAGAGACCCAGTACTTC,CASSQGSFQVETQYF
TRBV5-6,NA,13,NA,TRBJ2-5,TGTGCCAGCAGCGTTCAGGGGCCCCCGACCCAGTACTTC,CASSVQGPPTQYF
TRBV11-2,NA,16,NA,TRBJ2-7,TGTGCCAGCAGCTTAGATCTTTCCGACATCTCCTACGAGCAGTACTTC,CASSLDLSDISYEQYF
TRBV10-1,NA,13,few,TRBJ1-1,TGCGCCAGCAGTGGACAGATGAACACTGAAGCTTTCTTT,CASSGQMNTEAFF
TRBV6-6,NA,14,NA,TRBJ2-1,TGTGCCAGCAGTAGGGGGGAGATCGCGAATGAGCAGTTCTTC,CASSRGEIANEQFF
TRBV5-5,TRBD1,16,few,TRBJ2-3,TGTGCCAGCAGCCCGAGGTCGGGACAGAGCACAGATACGCAGTATTTT,CASSPRSGQSTDTQYF
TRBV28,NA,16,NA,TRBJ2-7,TGTGCCAGCAGTCATCAAAGTGGGGGACCATCCTACGAGCAGTACTTC,CASSHQSGGPSYEQYF
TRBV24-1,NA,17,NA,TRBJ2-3,TGTGCCACCAGTGACCGGGGACTGTCCTCCACCACAGATACGCAGTATTTT,CATSDRGLSSTTDTQYF
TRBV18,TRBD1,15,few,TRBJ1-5,TGTGCCAGCTCACCTTTGGGACAGAGGAATCAGCCCCAGCATTTT,CASSPLGQRNQPQHF
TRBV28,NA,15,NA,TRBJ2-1,TGTGCCAGCAGTTTTCCCCGGGATCTCGGCAATGAGCAGTTCTTC,CASSFPRDLGNEQFF
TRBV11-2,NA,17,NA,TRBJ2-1,TGTGCCAGCAGCTTAGGGCCCACAGGCCTCATGTACAATGAGCAGTTCTTC,CASSLGPTGLMYNEQFF
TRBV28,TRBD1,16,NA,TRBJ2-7,TGTGCCAGCAGGATTACCCCGGGACAGGGTATCTACGAGCAGTACTTC,CASRITPGQGIYEQYF
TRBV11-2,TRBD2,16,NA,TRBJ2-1,TGTGCCAGCACCCTAGGGACTAGCGGGCCCTACAATGAGCAGTTCTTC,CASTLGTSGPYNEQFF
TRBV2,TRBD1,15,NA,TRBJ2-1,TGTGCCAGCACGGGGCAGGGGGTTTCCTACAATGAGCAGTTCTTC,CASTGQGVSYNEQFF
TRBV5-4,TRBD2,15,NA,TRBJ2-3,TGTGCCAGCAGCTTGGGCGGGAGCGCCACAGATACGCAGTATTTT,CASSLGGSATDTQYF
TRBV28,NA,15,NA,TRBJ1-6,TGTGCCAGCACCTATCCGGGGGGATGGAATTCACCCCTCCACTTT,CASTYPGGWNSPLHF
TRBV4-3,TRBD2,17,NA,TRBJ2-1,TGCGCCAGCAGCCAAGGGACTAGCGGGAGGGAGGACAATGAGCAGTTCTTC,CASSQGTSGREDNEQFF